This T cell receptor beta chain came from a study of PD-1 blockade in classical Hodgkin lymphoma. Study-level results: Reported baseline diversity: healthy donors highest, relapsed/refractory patients lowest. TCR diversity rose significantly by C4D1 in CD4+ but not CD8+ cells. The origin of the repertoire differences remains undefined, with disease activity or prior therapy as possible causes. Patients who began taking nivolumab under 1 year after ASCT were left out.

A word on this clone: Its antigen is not known.

TCRdb's table, derived via immunoSEQ multiplex PCR, lists solely in-frame clones and lacks some. Here the sample spans about 94,000 clones, 89% being singletons. CDR3 length equals 15 residues. V dropped 6 bases and J dropped 3 bases, with 12 bases sitting between them. Germline assignment: CDR1 MDHEN and CDR2 SYDVKM. With no exception, relapse followed autologous stem cell transplantation in all patients, and brentuximab vedotin exposure varied. Specimen: peripheral blood mononuclear cells (PBMCs), collected before the second cycle of nivolumab. The chain links TRBV28 to TRBJ1-6, with D tentatively TRBD1 (6 bases). This clonotype originated in a human donor with classical Hodgkin lymphoma. CDR3 sequence: CASRVGQYYNSPLHF. In DNA, the CDR3 is TGTGCCAGCAGGGTGGGACAATACTATAATTCACCCCTCCACTTT.